This record covers a single T cell receptor (beta chain). No antigen is known for it. This entry is derived from a study of beta chain features in type 1 diabetes. Regarding the study as a whole: Resolution of whether HLA type affects TCRB rearrangement was not achieved here. Lower insertion and higher deletion counts appeared at VDJ junctions in type 1 diabetes patients.

Expressed TCRB transcripts were sequenced, since all the RNA that had been isolated was reverse transcribed. Measured with immunoSEQ multiplex PCR; TCRdb has only the in-frame clones, and not every one. The table shows under 200,000 clones, with 9% to 10% occurring only once. V lost 1 base and J 3 bases, leaving 10 bases between the germline ends. Looked up from germline, CDR1 is LGHNT and CDR2 is FRNRAP. The CDR3 length is 15 residues. Sequences were obtained from central memory CD4+ T cells from blood. The sequence was collected from a woman aged 18-29 years in good health. V gene TRBV12-5 combines with J gene TRBJ2-1, with a tentative D call TRBD1 (6 bases). CDR3 in amino acids: CASGLAQGSYNEQFF. The CDR3 DNA reads TGTGCTAGTGGTTTGGCCCAGGGGAGCTACAATGAGCAGTTCTTC.